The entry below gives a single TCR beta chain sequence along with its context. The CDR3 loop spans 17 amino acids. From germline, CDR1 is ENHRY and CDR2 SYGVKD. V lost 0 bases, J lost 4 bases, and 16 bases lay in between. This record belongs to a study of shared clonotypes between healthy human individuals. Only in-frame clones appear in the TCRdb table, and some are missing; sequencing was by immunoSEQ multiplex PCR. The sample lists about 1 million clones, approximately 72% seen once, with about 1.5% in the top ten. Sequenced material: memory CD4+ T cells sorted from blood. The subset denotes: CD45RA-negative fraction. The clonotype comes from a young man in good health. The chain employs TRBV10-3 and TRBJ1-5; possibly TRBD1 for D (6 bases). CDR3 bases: TGTGCCATCAGTGAGTCAGGGGGGACTGGGGGAAATCAGCCCCAGCATTTT. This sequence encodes CAISESGGTGGNQPQHF.